This TCR beta chain came from a study of cytomegalovirus exposure and HLA in healthy donors. Across the whole study: A prior analysis found fewer than 120 million unique TCR beta sequences from 150 million to 200 million T cells.

Findings of the study overall: According to the study, some 160 TCR beta chains were cytomegalovirus-associated. Some public TCRs appeared in many individuals, while most sequences were rare.

With 60 Vbeta and 13 Jbeta primers, the PCR was carried out. Repertoires were generated with immunoSEQ multiplex PCR, while TCRdb's copy carries only in-frame clones and drops some. The table records more than 85,000 clones, around 86% of them present only once. Points on this clone: As yet, its antigen is unknown.

The CDR3 is 14 residues long. Deletions cut 6 bases from V and 0 bases from J, with 12 bases between. CDR1 is SGHDT, CDR2 YYEEEE, per germline. This receptor was obtained from a man under 40 in good health and CMV-seropositive. The sequencing input was PBMCs. This chain uses TRBV5-6 with TRBJ2-5; maybe TRBD1 (6 bases). The CDR3 region is CASTLGAYQETQYF. CDR3 sequence (DNA): TGTGCCAGCACCCTGGGGGCGTACCAAGAGACCCAGTACTTC.